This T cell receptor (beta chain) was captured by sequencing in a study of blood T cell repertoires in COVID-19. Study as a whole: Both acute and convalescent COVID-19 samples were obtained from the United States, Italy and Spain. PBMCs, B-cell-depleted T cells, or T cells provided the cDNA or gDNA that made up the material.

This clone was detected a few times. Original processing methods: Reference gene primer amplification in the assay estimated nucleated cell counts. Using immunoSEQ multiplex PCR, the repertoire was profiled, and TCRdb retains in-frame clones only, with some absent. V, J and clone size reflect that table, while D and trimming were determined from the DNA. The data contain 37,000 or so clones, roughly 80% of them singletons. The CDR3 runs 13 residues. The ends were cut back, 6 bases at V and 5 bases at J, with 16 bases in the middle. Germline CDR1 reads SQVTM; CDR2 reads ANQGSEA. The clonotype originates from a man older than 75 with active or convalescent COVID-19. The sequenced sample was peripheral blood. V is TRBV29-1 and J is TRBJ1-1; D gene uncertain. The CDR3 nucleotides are TGCAGCGTGCCGGGTCCGGCGGGGACTGAAGCTTTCTTT. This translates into CSVPGPAGTEAFF.